The rows below give T cell receptor beta chains drawn from one sample of a study of synovial regulatory T cells in juvenile arthritis. The repertoire was sequenced with immunoSEQ multiplex PCR; TCRdb's copy has only in-frame clones and lacks some. Across roughly 9,900 clones, the top ten clones capture approximately 0.67% of the sample. The material sequenced was Treg cells from blood. The receptors were gathered from a donor aged 2-30 years with juvenile idiopathic arthritis. CDR3s include the opening cysteine and the closing phenylalanine or tryptophan.

>TRBJ1-5|TRBV6-6
CASSAGGYSNQPQHF
>TRBJ2-3|TRBV5-4
CASSLATGTNLPTQYF
>TRBJ2-3|TRBV18
CASSLQGAPDTQYF
>TRBJ1-3|TRBV9
CASSVDQVMTGNTIYF
>TRBJ1-1|TRBV20-1
CSGQGITEAFF
>TRBJ1-4|TRBV12-5
CASGSQTGGGGKLFF
>TRBJ1-3|TRBV5-8
CASSLVWGSGNTIYF
>TRBJ1-1|TRBV18
CASSRPPGTEAFF
>TRBJ2-7|TRBV11-3
CASSLRSSYEQYF
>TRBJ2-7|TRBV9
CASSGRDNLYEQYF
>TRBJ1-4|TRBV5-4
CASSPGTAEKLFF
>TRBJ1-2|TRBV19
CASSITGQVVYGYTF
>TRBJ1-4|TRBV7-9
CASSHSGGREKLFF
>TRBJ2-7|TRBV9
CASSGGTSVRYEQYF
>TRBJ1-4|TRBV5-5
CASSLLREVEEKLFF
>TRBJ1-6|TRBV6-1
CASRELGQSSYNSPLHF
>TRBJ1-5|TRBV4-2
CASSPTGGNQPQHF
>TRBJ1-3|TRBV6-5
CASSFAGQAGNTIYF
>TRBJ1-3|TRBV25-1
CASSEPISSGNTIYF
>TRBJ1-6|TRBV19
CASSADGGSLASPLHF
>TRBJ2-7|TRBV4-3
CASSQLPGVNGQYYEQYF
>TRBJ1-3|TRBV19
CASSIPLTEVTGNTIYF
>TRBJ1-2|TRBV19
CASSRPGRDYGYTF
>TRBJ1-4|TRBV6-5
CASKDSTNEKLFF
>TRBJ1-2|TRBV21-1
CASSKGTVHRANYGYTF
>TRBJ1-2|TRBV6-6
CASSYSQPNYGYTF
>TRBJ1-1|TRBV15
CATRKSGAEAFF
>TRBJ1-6|TRBV7-2
CASSLPSAPLHF
>TRBJ2-7|TRBV10-1
CASSGQPYEQYF
>TRBJ1-4|TRBV21-1
CASSKERGHGTTNEKLFF
>TRBJ2-1|TRBV6-6
CATVGTLNEQFF
>TRBJ1-1|TRBV5-4
CASSSSSAEAFF
>TRBJ2-6|TRBV6-5
CASSYGGPGANVLTF
>TRBJ1-5|TRBV19
CASSMRGNQPQHF
>TRBJ2-2|TRBV7-8
CASSSRTGLTGELFF
>TRBJ1-1|TRBV5-4
CASKTGGQNTEAFF
>TRBJ2-7|TRBV5-1
CASRWASGPYEQYF
>TRBJ1-5|TRBV28
CASTGQRDQPQHF
>TRBJ2-4|TRBV19
CASSIRGDRGKAKNIQYF
>TRBJ1-1|TRBV19
CASSIYRNTEAFF
>TRBJ1-4|TRBV5-4
CASSSYRDRTNEKLFF
>TRBJ1-5|TRBV2
CASSEGTGVQPQHF
>TRBJ2-5|TRBV27
CASSFLGHQYF
>TRBJ2-7|TRBV7-2
CASSSPIPPLFVQYF
>TRBJ2-3|TRBV19
CASGDRGSTDTQYF
>TRBJ2-7|TRBV4-3
CASSQDSAGEQYF
>TRBJ2-7|TRBV18
CASSRHSYEQYF
>TRBJ2-1|TRBV5-1
CASRLIPGGLLYNEQFF
>TRBJ1-1|TRBV11-2
CASSLTGTIGPEAFF
>TRBJ2-6|TRBV19
CASSISLVDGANVLTF
>TRBJ2-1|TRBV18
CASSPPILAPSYNEQFF
>TRBJ1-3|TRBV7-9
CALAGDSGNTIYF
>TRBJ1-6|TRBV4-1
CASSQGGTAFSYNSPLHF